This T cell receptor (beta chain) was obtained from a study of T cell repertoires in cytomegalovirus infection. Note on this clonotype: Its antigen remains unknown.

A single record per CDR3 protein comes from TCRdb applying MiXCR to the reads. The table shows 150,000 to 200,000 distinct CDR3 sequences, with roughly a fifth occurring only once. Study conclusions and caveats: Ex vivo responses were dominated by HLA-C-restricted CMV-specific TCR beta clonotypes.

The TCR originated in a human donor in good health (CMV status not recorded). Some clones in this sample may be carry-over from other donors' samples. Sequencing was carried out using PBMCs.

The CDR3 bases are TGTGCCAGCAGCTTAGACATAGGCACAGATACGCAGTATTTT. This translates into CASSLDIGTDTQYF. The V gene is TRBV7-7, the J gene TRBJ2-3; D is unresolved. V dropped 1 base and J dropped 1 base, with 6 bases sitting between them. This CDR3 has 14 residues. Germline values: CDR1 SSHAT, CDR2 FNYEAQ (reference sequence).